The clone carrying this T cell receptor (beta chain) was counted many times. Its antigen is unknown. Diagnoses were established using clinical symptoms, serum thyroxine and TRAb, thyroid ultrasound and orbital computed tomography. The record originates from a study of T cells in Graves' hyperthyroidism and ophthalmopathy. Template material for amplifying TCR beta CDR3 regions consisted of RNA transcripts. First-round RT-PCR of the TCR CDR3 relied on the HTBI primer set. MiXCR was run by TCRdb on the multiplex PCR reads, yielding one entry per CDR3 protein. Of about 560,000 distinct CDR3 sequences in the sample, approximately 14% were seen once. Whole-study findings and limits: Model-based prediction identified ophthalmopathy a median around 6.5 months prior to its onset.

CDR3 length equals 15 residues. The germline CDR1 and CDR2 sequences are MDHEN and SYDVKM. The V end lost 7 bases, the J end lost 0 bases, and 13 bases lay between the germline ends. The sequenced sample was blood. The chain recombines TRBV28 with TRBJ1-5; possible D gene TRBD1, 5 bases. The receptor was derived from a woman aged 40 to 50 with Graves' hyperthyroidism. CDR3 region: CASTRRGYSNQPQHF. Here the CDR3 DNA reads TGTGCCAGCACACGAAGGGGTTATAGCAATCAGCCCCAGCATTTT.